This TCR beta chain appears in the sequencing data of a study of T cell responses to AZD1222 COVID-19 vaccine. Using immunoSEQ multiplex PCR, the repertoire was profiled, and TCRdb retains in-frame clones only, with some absent. The sample has 110,000 or so clones, 91% seen once. CDR1 is LNHDA and CDR2 is SQIVND in the germline V gene (reference sequence). This CDR3 is built from 15 residues. The ends lost 3 bases at V and 2 bases at J; junction bases unmatched: 5. The chain carries TRBV19 and TRBJ1-2, with 8 bases identical to TRBD1. Sample: peripheral blood, taken on day 0 of AZD1222 vaccination. This clonotype originated in an adult in good health. CDR3 sequence: CASSISPGGNYGYTF. CDR3 DNA sequence: TGTGCCAGTAGTATCTCGCCAGGGGGCAACTATGGCTACACCTTC.